Shown below are 31 T cell receptor beta chains from a single sample sequenced in a study of shared clonotypes between healthy human individuals. TCRdb's table, derived via immunoSEQ multiplex PCR, lists solely in-frame clones and lacks some. The table has around 2.5 million clones, 93% seen once; the top ten hold 0.36%. The sample was naive CD4+ T cells from PBMCs. The subset denotes: CD45RA+ positively selected. Source of these receptors: a man between 18 and 29 years old in good health. Some clones in this sample may be carry-over from other donors' samples.

J is TRBJ2-3 and V is TRBV2; 14 bases line up with TRBD2. Germline CDR1 reads SNHLY; CDR2 reads FYNNEI. J lost 4 bases, V lost 7 bases, and 13 bases had no gene match. The CDR3 is made up of 18 amino acids. The CDR3: CASMGLAGVPRRSDTQYF. CDR3 sequence (DNA): TGTGCCAGCATGGGACTAGCGGGAGTGCCCAGGCGATCAGATACGCAGTATTTT.

This clone was picked up a small number of times. The rearrangement uses TRBV28 and TRBJ1-2, with 7 bases that match TRBD1. Losses at the gene ends were 3 bases for V and 2 bases for J; bases not matched to a gene: 3. The length of the CDR3 is 14 residues. Per germline, CDR1 MDHEN and CDR2 SYDVKM. In nucleotides, the CDR3 is TGTGCCAGCAGTTTGCCGGGACAGAACTATGGCTACACCTTC. Translating gives CASSLPGQNYGYTF.

The rearrangement joins TRBV7-2 to TRBJ2-1; 7 nucleotides match TRBD2. Germline assignment: CDR1 SGHTA and CDR2 FQGNSA. V trimming: 5 bases; J trimming: 8 bases; junction bases outside the gene matches: 12. This CDR3 spans 15 amino acids. The CDR3 DNA follows: TGTGCCAGCAGCACCCGGACTAGAGGTGGGGATGAGCAGTTCTTC. Translated, it gives CASSTRTRGGDEQFF.

To note about this clone: In the same sample, other DNA sequences code for this CDR3. The V call is TRBV9, the J call TRBJ2-7; D is ambiguous. The CDR3 is 15 residues long. CDR1 and CDR2 from the germline V gene are SGDLS and YYNGEE. V was clipped by 0 bases and J by 0 bases, with 10 bases between them. CDR3 amino acids: CASSVAWSGSYEQYF. In nucleotides, the CDR3 is TGTGCCAGCAGCGTAGCGTGGTCGGGCTCCTACGAGCAGTACTTC.

CDR3: CASSSLGLGTHQPQHF. The CDR3 bases are TGTGCCAGCAGCTCACTGGGTCTGGGGACCCATCAGCCCCAGCATTTT. V usage is TRBV7-2 and J usage is TRBJ1-5; tentatively, D is TRBD1 (5 bases). CDR1 is SGHTA, CDR2 FQGNSA, per germline. The V and J ends lost 4 bases and 5 bases respectively, with 18 bases between them. The CDR3 runs to 16 residues.

CDR3 nucleotide sequence: TGTGCCAGCAGCGTTCAGGACAGCTACACAGATACGCAGTATTTT. Its translation: CASSVQDSYTDTQYF. The chain links TRBV9 to TRBJ2-3; perhaps TRBD1 as D (6 bases). With 2 bases removed from V and 2 bases from J, the gap between germline ends came to 12 bases. The CDR3 length is 15 residues. The germline gives CDR1 SGDLS, CDR2 YYNGEE.

The J gene is TRBJ2-3, the V gene TRBV7-2; D is possibly TRBD2 (5 bases). Per the germline V gene, CDR1 is SGHTA and CDR2 is FQGNSA. Trimming took 8 bases from V and 5 from J, leaving 17 bases between them. This CDR3 contains 14 residues. The CDR3 nucleotides read TGTGCCAGCCTTAGACGGCTCGGGGAAGATACGCAGTATTTT. Protein: CASLRRLGEDTQYF.

The chain couples TRBV28 to TRBJ1-1, with no clear D. The V gene lost 3 bases and the J gene lost 2 bases, with 16 bases spanning the gap. Germline CDR1 is MDHEN and CDR2 is SYDVKM. The CDR3 spans 16 residues. CDR3 region: CASSLLQPQINTEAFF. CDR3 DNA sequence: TGTGCCAGCAGTTTGTTACAGCCCCAGATAAACACTGAAGCTTTCTTT.

The rearrangement links TRBV10-3 to TRBJ2-3; D gene ambiguous. There are 21 residues in the CDR3. V dropped 2 bases and J dropped 0 bases, with 27 bases sitting between them. Germline lookup yields CDR1 ENHRY and CDR2 SYGVKD. DNA of the CDR3: TGTGCCATCAGTGAGCGGTTAGTGGGAAGGGCGGCTAGGCCTAGCACAGATACGCAGTATTTT. Translated, it gives CAISERLVGRAARPSTDTQYF.

This chain uses TRBV6-1 with TRBJ2-1; weak D call: TRBD2 (6 bases). The CDR3 runs to 17 residues. V lost 0 bases and J lost 6, with 18 bases in between. Germline V CDR1 and CDR2: MNHNS, SASEGT. This CDR3 reads CASSEALEGVGRNEQFF. The CDR3 region has the DNA TGTGCCAGCAGTGAAGCGCTGGAGGGAGTAGGTCGCAATGAGCAGTTCTTC.

The chain employs TRBV5-1 and TRBJ2-1, with 15 positions matching TRBD2. Per the germline V gene, CDR1 is SGHRS and CDR2 is YFSETQ. The V segment lost 4 bases and the J segment 2 bases; nucleotides outside the gene matches: 7. This CDR3 is built from 18 residues. CDR3 in amino acids: CASSPGLAGGPTYNEQFF. The CDR3 region has the DNA TGCGCCAGCAGCCCGGGACTAGCGGGAGGACCCACCTACAATGAGCAGTTCTTC.

This chain links TRBV28 with TRBJ1-2; a weak D match, TRBD1 (5 bases). Germline-derived CDR1 and CDR2 are MDHEN and SYDVKM. CDR3 length equals 15 residues. Trimming pared 1 base from V and 12 bases from J, leaving 21 bases between. CDR3 protein: CASSLSGTLSGENTF. CDR3 bases: TGTGCCAGCAGTTTATCAGGGACCCTTTCGGGCGAGAACACCTTC.

This chain connects TRBV7-6 to TRBJ1-3; D remains ambiguous. The CDR3 runs to 16 residues. CDR1 is SGHVS and CDR2 is FNYEAQ in the germline V gene. V was clipped by 4 bases and J by 2 bases, with 15 bases between them. The CDR3 protein is CASSSHPVSAGNTIYF. The CDR3 DNA follows: TGTGCCAGCAGCTCCCACCCGGTGAGCGCTGGAAACACCATATATTTT.

J is TRBJ2-7 and V is TRBV9, with 7 bases identical to TRBD1. Trimming removed 3 bases from V and 2 bases from J; junction bases left unmatched: 5. Germline CDR1 and CDR2: SGDLS and YYNGEE. This CDR3 spans 14 amino acids. The CDR3 DNA follows: TGTGCCAGCAGCGGTTGGGACAGCACCTACGAGCAGTACTTC. Translated, it gives CASSGWDSTYEQYF.

The chain combines TRBV27 with TRBJ2-3; TRBD1 agrees at 8 bases. From germline, CDR1 is MNHEY and CDR2 SMNVEV (reference sequence). The junction had 6 bases not matched to a gene; V was cut back by 8 bases and J by 2 bases. This CDR3 region has 14 residues. The CDR3 loop is CASGRQGNTDTQYF. The CDR3 DNA sequence: TGTGCCAGCGGAAGACAGGGGAACACAGATACGCAGTATTTT.

The chain couples TRBV4-1 to TRBJ2-3, with D perhaps TRBD2 (6 bases). Trimming removed 4 bases from V and 6 bases from J, with 20 bases in between. Per germline, CDR1 MGHRA and CDR2 YSYEKL. This CDR3 has 16 amino acids. The DNA for the CDR3 is TGCGCCAGCAGCCCGCGAGGGACTCTAATCGCGGATACGCAGTATTTT. Encoded protein: CASSPRGTLIADTQYF.

This chain connects TRBV2 to TRBJ2-3; no definite D call. Germline V gene sequence: CDR1 SNHLY, CDR2 FYNNEI. Trimming stripped 2 bases from V and 2 bases from J, with 14 bases between. CDR3 length: 16 residues. CDR3 sequence reads: CASSEPGPVPTDTQYF. The CDR3 coding sequence is TGTGCCAGCAGTGAACCAGGCCCCGTCCCCACAGATACGCAGTATTTT.

The CDR3 DNA reads as TGCGCCAGCAGCTTACGTCCCGCGGGACTAGCGGGAGTTGGCACAGATACGCAGTATTTT. This codes for CASSLRPAGLAGVGTDTQYF. V is TRBV5-1 and J is TRBJ2-3; 14 bases are a match to TRBD2. CDR1 is SGHRS and CDR2 is YFSETQ in the germline V gene. This CDR3 has 20 residues. Unmatched junction bases numbered 12, after V lost 2 bases and J lost 1 base.

The chain is built from TRBV5-1 and TRBJ2-3; D gene unclear. The CDR3 is 20 amino acids. Trimming took off 1 base at V and 1 base at J, with 25 bases between the two ends. In germline, CDR1 is SGHRS, CDR2 YFSETQ. The CDR3 region is CASSLYRLADPLSGTDTQYF. The CDR3 DNA follows: TGCGCCAGCAGCTTGTACCGATTAGCAGATCCCCTGTCTGGCACAGATACGCAGTATTTT.

This chain links TRBV7-9 with TRBJ2-3, with a possible D match to TRBD1 (6 bases). Germline CDR1 reads SEHNR; CDR2 reads FQNEAQ (reference sequence). Deletions cut 4 bases from V and 5 bases from J, with 10 bases between. This CDR3 has 13 residues. Here the CDR3 DNA reads TGTGCCAGCAGCTCGCTAGGGGGAGATACGCAGTATTTT. Its protein is CASSSLGGDTQYF.

Details on this clone: Other DNA sequences of this sample code for an identical CDR3. The J gene is TRBJ1-1, the V gene TRBV9; no clear D gene. Germline CDR1 reads SGDLS; CDR2 reads YYNGEE. The CDR3 is made up of 12 amino acids. Trimming took off 7 bases at V and 1 base at J, with 8 bases between the two ends. CDR3: CASGQPNTEAFF. For the CDR3, the DNA is TGTGCCAGCGGGCAGCCGAACACTGAAGCTTTCTTT. Combining the CDR3 with reference TRBV9 and TRBJ1-1 gives the whole variable domain DSGVTQTPKHLITATGQRVTLRCSPRSGDLSVYWYQQSLDQGLQFLIQYYNGEERAKGNILERFSAQQFPDLHSELNLSSLELGDSALYFCASGQPNTEAFFGQGTRLTVV.

The J gene is TRBJ2-5, the V gene TRBV7-9, with 7 bases identical to TRBD1. This CDR3 has 16 amino acids. Germline trimming cut 1 base from V and 1 base from J; bases unmatched to any gene: 6. Germline CDR1 and CDR2: SEHNR and FQNEAQ (reference sequence). The CDR3 sequence is CASSLVPGQVQETQYF. The CDR3 region has the DNA TGTGCCAGCAGCTTAGTTCCCGGACAGGTCCAAGAGACCCAGTACTTC.

The chain has TRBV28 and TRBJ1-1; a possible D gene is TRBD1 (6 bases). Germline lookup yields CDR1 MDHEN and CDR2 SYDVKM. Trimming took 6 bases from V and 1 from J, leaving 15 bases between them. The CDR3 covers 15 residues. The DNA of the CDR3 is TGTGCCAGCAGACCCATGGGGGCCCAGAACACTGAAGCTTTCTTT. This encodes CASRPMGAQNTEAFF.

This CDR3 is CASSPAVEQFF. CDR3 bases: TGTGCCAGCAGCCCCGCGGTTGAGCAGTTCTTC. This sequence joins TRBV28 and TRBJ2-1; no clear D gene. Germline CDR1 reads MDHEN; CDR2 reads SYDVKM. V lost 6 bases and J lost 9, with 9 bases in between. The CDR3 contains 11 residues.

The rearrangement links TRBV7-2 to TRBJ2-7; possibly TRBD2 for D (5 bases). Per the germline V gene, CDR1 is SGHTA and CDR2 is FQGNSA. The CDR3 loop spans 13 amino acids. The ends were cut back, 1 base at V and 6 bases at J, with 10 bases in the middle. The CDR3 DNA follows: TGTGCCAGCAGCTTAGAAAGAGAGGGCGAGCAGTACTTC. This encodes CASSLEREGEQYF.

CDR3 sequence: CASSNYGYTF. The CDR3 DNA follows: TGTGCCAGCAGCAATTATGGCTACACCTTC. V and J are TRBV6-1 and TRBJ1-2, with D hard to call. From germline, CDR1 is MNHNS and CDR2 SASEGT. This CDR3 has 10 residues. Trimming shortened V by 6 bases and J by 5 bases, and 4 bases separated the two germline ends.

This clone was recorded once. The chain uses TRBV19 and TRBJ2-3; 15 nucleotides agree with TRBD2. CDR3 length: 19 residues. V was pared by 5 bases and J by 6 bases, with 15 bases of the junction left unmatched. Germline values: CDR1 LNHDA, CDR2 SQIVND (reference sequence). The CDR3 spells CASSGGLAGGYRGRDTQYF. The CDR3 nucleotides read TGTGCCAGTAGTGGGGGACTAGCGGGAGGTTACCGGGGAAGGGATACGCAGTATTTT.

V is TRBV27 and J is TRBJ1-1; 7 positions agree with TRBD1. Trimming removed 4 bases from V and 8 bases from J; junction bases left unmatched: 7. Germline-derived CDR1 and CDR2 are MNHEY and SMNVEV (reference sequence). This CDR3 contains 13 residues. CDR3 DNA sequence: TGTGCCAGCAGTTACCTACAGGGGATAGAAGCTTTCTTT. Protein sequence: CASSYLQGIEAFF.

The V gene is TRBV27, the J gene TRBJ2-1; possibly TRBD1 for D (5 bases). The V gene lost 2 bases and the J gene lost 0 bases, with 17 bases spanning the gap. This CDR3 is 18 amino acids long. Germline CDR1 reads MNHEY; CDR2 reads SMNVEV (reference sequence). The CDR3 loop reads CASSLRFQGRSSYNEQFF. CDR3 sequence (DNA): TGTGCCAGCAGTTTACGTTTCCAGGGCCGGAGCTCCTACAATGAGCAGTTCTTC.

V gene TRBV28 combines with J gene TRBJ1-1, with 8 bases aligning to TRBD1. The germline gives CDR1 MDHEN, CDR2 SYDVKM. The CDR3 spans 15 residues. With 5 bases clipped from V and 3 bases from J, the junction kept 8 bases outside the gene matches. For the CDR3, the DNA is TGTGCCAGCAGTATCATGGGACAGGTCGACACTGAAGCTTTCTTT. Translating gives CASSIMGQVDTEAFF.

V and J are TRBV4-1 and TRBJ1-2, with D perhaps TRBD1 (5 bases). V lost 8 bases, J lost 8 bases, and 27 bases lay in between. The length of the CDR3 is 16 residues. Per germline, CDR1 MGHRA and CDR2 YSYEKL. This chain's CDR3 is CASRRGTQLRGDGYTF. The DNA of the CDR3 is TGCGCCAGCCGACGAGGGACCCAATTACGGGGGGACGGCTACACCTTC.